The rows below give T cell receptor beta chains drawn from one sample of a study of T cell responses to AZD1222 COVID-19 vaccine. Assay used: immunoSEQ multiplex PCR; TCRdb lists only in-frame clones, some missing. This table has 110,000 or so clones, 70% to 90% appearing once. The sequences come from peripheral blood, collected 28 days after the second AZD1222 dose. The receptors originated from an adult who received the AZD1222 COVID-19 vaccine. CDR3s include the opening cysteine and the closing phenylalanine or tryptophan. D genes are given only for firm matches. Clone size is stated in some rows and not others, as once, few, many or a class when expanded.

TRBV3-1/TRBV3-2,TRBJ1-2,NA,NA,TGTGCCAGCAGCCTAAAGGGCGGCTACACCTTC,CASSLKGGYTF
TRBV6-6,TRBJ1-2,NA,NA,TGTGCCAGCACATGGGGGCGGGAGAATGGCTACACCTTC,CASTWGRENGYTF
TRBV10-1,TRBJ2-7,TRBD1,NA,TGCGCCAGCAGCTCGCTACCGGGACAGGGAAACTACGAGCAGTACTTC,CASSSLPGQGNYEQYF
TRBV18,TRBJ2-7,NA,once,TGTGCCAGCTCACCTCGGCAGGGCACCTACGAGCAGTACTTC,CASSPRQGTYEQYF
TRBV19,TRBJ1-1,NA,NA,TGTGCCTGCCACCCCTTCGGGGGGCCCACTGAAGCTTTCTTT,CACHPFGGPTEAFF
TRBV27,TRBJ1-4,TRBD1,NA,TGTGCCAGCAGTAAACTACAGGGGTTAGAAAAACTGTTTTTT,CASSKLQGLEKLFF
TRBV19,TRBJ1-4,NA,NA,TGTGCCAGTAGCCCCAGGACCACAACTAATGAAAAACTGTTTTTT,CASSPRTTTNEKLFF
TRBV19,TRBJ2-1,NA,NA,TGTGCCTCCTCTCTAGGCTCCTACAATGAGCAGTTCTTC,CASSLGSYNEQFF
TRBV7-2,TRBJ2-2,NA,few,TGTGCCAGCAGCTTAGAGGGGATTAACACCGGGGAGCTGTTTTTT,CASSLEGINTGELFF
TRBV29-1,TRBJ1-2,NA,NA,TGCAGCGTTTCAAAGCCAAGTGGCTACACCTTC,CSVSKPSGYTF
TRBV7-2,TRBJ1-2,NA,few,TGTGCCAGCAGCTTTGAGAGGGGCGACTATGGCTACACCTTC,CASSFERGDYGYTF
TRBV10-1,TRBJ2-1,NA,NA,TGCGCCAGCAGTGCCTCCAGATACAATGAGCAGTTCTTC,CASSASRYNEQFF
TRBV28,TRBJ2-6,NA,NA,TGTGCTTCTGGGGCCAACGTCCTGACTTTC,CASGANVLTF
TRBV5-1,TRBJ2-3,TRBD2,NA,TGCGCCAGCAGTTACCTTCCGGGACTAGCGAGCACAGATACGCAGTATTTT,CASSYLPGLASTDTQYF
TRBV7-6,TRBJ2-7,NA,few,TGTGCCAGCAGCTTAGCCGACAGATACGAGCAGTACTTC,CASSLADRYEQYF
TRBV18,TRBJ1-1,NA,NA,TGTGCCAGCTCGCTCGAACAGGGCGCGGGCACTGAAGCTTTCTTT,CASSLEQGAGTEAFF
TRBV7-2,TRBJ1-4,TRBD1,NA,TGTGCCAGCAGATCAACCGGGACAGCTCGTGAAAAACTGTTTTTT,CASRSTGTAREKLFF
TRBV6-4,TRBJ1-6,NA,NA,TGTGCCAGCAGTGACAGGGAGGGATCACCCCTCCACTTT,CASSDREGSPLHF
TRBV10-1,TRBJ2-2,TRBD1,NA,TGCGCCAGCAGTCCACGGACAGGGTCCGGGGAGCTGTTTTTT,CASSPRTGSGELFF
TRBV3-1/TRBV3-2,TRBJ1-5,TRBD1,NA,TGTGCCAGCAGCCAACAGGGGGGGAATCAGCCCCAGCATTTT,CASSQQGGNQPQHF
TRBV5-4,TRBJ1-1,NA,NA,TGTGCCAGCAGCCGAACCGACGGTAACACTGAAGCTTTCTTT,CASSRTDGNTEAFF
TRBV19,TRBJ1-2,NA,NA,TGTGCCAGTAGAGGACGGGACCGCTACTATGGCTACACCTTC,CASRGRDRYYGYTF
TRBV20-1,TRBJ2-1,NA,few,TGCAGTGCTAGTCGGGCAGGGTGGGGTGATGAGCAGTTCTTC,CSASRAGWGDEQFF
TRBV28,TRBJ1-2,NA,NA,TGTGCCAGCAAAGGGTATGGGGGCGACACTAACTATGGCTACACCTTC,CASKGYGGDTNYGYTF
TRBV11-2,TRBJ1-3,NA,NA,TGTGCCAGCAGCCAGACCTTGACCGACTCTGGAAACACCATATATTTT,CASSQTLTDSGNTIYF
TRBV7-9,TRBJ2-3,NA,NA,TGTGCCAGCAGCTCGTTAACAGGAGAGAGGACAGATACGCAGTATTTT,CASSSLTGERTDTQYF
TRBV7-9,TRBJ1-2,NA,NA,TGTGCCAGCACCAAACGGGTCGAAGAGGACGGCTACACCTTC,CASTKRVEEDGYTF
TRBV19,TRBJ1-1,NA,NA,TGTGCCAGTAGACTACAGGGAATGAACACTGAAGCTTTCTTT,CASRLQGMNTEAFF
TRBV3-1/TRBV3-2,TRBJ1-4,NA,NA,TGTGCCAGCAGCCAAGTGTCCCTGGGGAATGAAAAACTGTTTTTT,CASSQVSLGNEKLFF
TRBV2,TRBJ2-7,NA,NA,TGTGCCAGCAGTGGTACGAGAACCTCCTACGAGCAGTACTTC,CASSGTRTSYEQYF
TRBV20-1,TRBJ1-2,NA,NA,TGCAGTGCCGAGAACTATGGCTACACCTTC,CSAENYGYTF
TRBV4-2,TRBJ1-3,NA,NA,TGTGCCAGCAGCCAAGATAACACCCCAGGAAACACCATATATTTT,CASSQDNTPGNTIYF